The 2 T cell receptor beta chains below come from one sample, sequenced in a study of T cell responses to AZD1222 COVID-19 vaccine. Profiling relied on immunoSEQ multiplex PCR, and the TCRdb table lists in-frame clones only, not all of them. The sample includes about 180,000 clones, around 90% seen only once; the top ten take under 14%. The sample consisted of peripheral blood, taken 28 days after the second AZD1222 dose. The origin of the receptors is an adult who received the AZD1222 COVID-19 vaccine.

This clone was seen a handful of times. The gene calls are TRBV10-3 and TRBJ1-1; TRBD1 matches at 8 bases. V lost 10 bases, J lost 1 base, and 11 bases stayed unmatched. This CDR3 is built from 15 residues. Germline V gene lookup returns CDR1 ENHRY and CDR2 SYGVKD. The DNA for the CDR3 is TGTGCCAGCATGAAGACAGGGGCAACGAACACTGAAGCTTTCTTT. Translation gives CASMKTGATNTEAFF.

V usage is TRBV5-8 and J usage is TRBJ1-1; D might be TRBD1 (6 bases). The germline V gene has CDR1 SGHTS and CDR2 YDEGEE. The CDR3 length is 14 residues. Trimming took 0 bases from V and 4 from J, leaving 10 bases between them. CDR3 amino acids: CASSLAPGATEAFF. The CDR3 nucleotides read TGTGCCAGCAGCTTGGCCCCGGGGGCCACTGAAGCTTTCTTT.